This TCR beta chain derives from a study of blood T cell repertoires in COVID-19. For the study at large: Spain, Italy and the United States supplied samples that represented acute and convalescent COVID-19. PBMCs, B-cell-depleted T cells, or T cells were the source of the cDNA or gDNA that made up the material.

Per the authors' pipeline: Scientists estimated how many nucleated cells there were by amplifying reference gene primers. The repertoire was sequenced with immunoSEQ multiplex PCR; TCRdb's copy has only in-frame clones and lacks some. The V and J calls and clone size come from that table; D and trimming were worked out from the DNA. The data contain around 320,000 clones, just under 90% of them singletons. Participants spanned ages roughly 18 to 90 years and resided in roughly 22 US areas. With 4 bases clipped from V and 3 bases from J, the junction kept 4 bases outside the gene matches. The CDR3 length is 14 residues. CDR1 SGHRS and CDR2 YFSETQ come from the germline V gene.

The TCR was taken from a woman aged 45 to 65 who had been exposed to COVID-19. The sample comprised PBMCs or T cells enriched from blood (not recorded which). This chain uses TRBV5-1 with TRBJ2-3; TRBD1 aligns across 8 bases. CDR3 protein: CASSIGTGTDTQYF. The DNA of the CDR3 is TGCGCCAGCAGCATCGGGACAGGAACAGATACGCAGTATTTT.